This entry concerns a single T cell receptor (beta chain). The antigen it binds to is not known. Libraries were made using the immunoSEQ multiplex PCR assay. For the multiplex PCR, a mixture combining 60 forward primers for TCR Vbeta segments and 13 reverse primers for TCR Jbeta segments was used. The CDR3 region of rearranged TCR beta genes was amplified from genomic DNA with a multiplex PCR assay. On the Illumina HiSeq System, the amplified TCR beta libraries were sequenced as 87-base-pair reads. The paper's processing steps were these. Across the 700 or so repertoires, a later analysis counted 75 million to 90 million unique TCR beta chains, roughly 11 million of which were shared by at least two donors. To remove PCR and sequencing errors, raw reads were error-corrected and collapsed into unique sequences using a nearest-neighbor algorithm that merged closely related sequences. CDR3 sequences were aligned to IMGT reference sequences to assign V, D and J gene segments. Each retained sequence needed at least a six-nucleotide match to both a V gene segment and a J gene segment. A rearrangement counted as productive if the CDR3 had no stop codons and remained in frame with V and J, and every other rearrangement counted as non-productive. CDR3 was defined by IMGT convention, running from the second conserved V-encoded cysteine to the conserved J-encoded phenylalanine. Sequences without an unambiguous match to a single V gene segment were excluded from the earlier analysis of a few hundred of the donors. An earlier analysis of several hundred of the donors classified V segments as functional when productive rearrangements were above 56.7% and as segregating when the standard deviation between donors was above 5%. A statistical classification framework was built to diagnose cytomegalovirus status from the catalog of TCR beta chain sequences. In a later analysis, TCR nucleotide sequences were compared against IMGT/GENE-DB human TR gene sequences so that V and J genes could be assigned. A later analysis assigned CDR3 sequences and most-parsimonious VDJ recombination scenarios with the TCRdist pipeline. In a later analysis, every TCR beta chain was defined by the combination of its CDR3 amino acid sequence and its V-gene family, and reads without a unique V-gene family were dropped. In a later analysis, 550 to 650 highly shared, low-generation-probability nucleotide sequences were removed to address suspected cross-contamination and a sequencing artifact. A later analysis calculated a clonal expansion index for each public chain from normalized within-repertoire ranks of inferred template counts. Generation probabilities in a later analysis came from a VDJ recombination model fitted to out-of-frame rearrangements, and those results were checked against IGoR. Hypergeometric tests were used in a later analysis to score TCR-TCR, TCR-HLA and TCR-CMV co-occurrence, with a repertoire-size bias correction applied to the TCR pairs. A later analysis estimated false discovery rates by permuting HLA or CMV assignments 20 times. A later analysis grouped co-occurring TCRs with DBSCAN, adding TCRdist sequence similarity when clustering within HLA-allele-positive subsets. Co-occurrence clustering excluded repertoires with fewer than 30,000 or more than 120,000 public chains, plus five with anomalous nucleotide sharing. TCRdb limited this immuneACCESS table to in-frame rearrangements with V and J called. A share of clones is missing; checked studies link under half to unresolved V genes, and the rest is unexplained. The V and J calls and clone size come from that table; D and trimming were worked out from the DNA. The sample's table lists a count of about 52,000 clones. The leading ten clones occupy approximately 10% of the sample.

This sample is drawn from a study of cytomegalovirus exposure and HLA in healthy donors (dated by TCRdb to about 2017). Turning to the overall study: An earlier analysis of some 600 of the donors reported 276 Gb of sequence data and 117 million unique TCR beta sequences obtained from about 179 million T cells. A separate validation cohort of over a hundred different subjects was used in addition to the roughly 670-subject first cohort. Typing coverage varied by locus: about 620-640 donors for A, B, C, DRB1 and DQB1; more than 500 for DQA1; about 590 for DPA1; approximately 470 for DPB1. A later genetic analysis took genome-wide SNP genotypes for about three fifths of the 666 donors and used that subset as a discovery cohort. The study was designed to test whether signatures of past pathogen exposure could be identified by cataloging public T cell receptors. The study used immunosequencing to profile the T cell repertoires of 670 or so subjects and linked those repertoires to cytomegalovirus serostatus. The genetic ancestry cluster associated with self-reported Caucasian donors included about 81% of the 350 to 500 genotyped donors. Because of strong linkage in the cohort, roughly five DR-DQ haplotypes were treated as single units for association and clustering. High-throughput TCR immunosequencing, statistical association of individual TCRs with disease status, and machine learning were combined to predict cytomegalovirus infection status. On average, roughly 250,000 unique TCR beta nucleotide sequences were sequenced per donor among roughly 430 genotyped donors of the cohort, with roughly 18% of those sequences being non-productive. Alongside the repertoire data, information on donor age, sex, ethnicity and CMV serostatus was compiled. About 300 gigabases of sequencing data and some 85 million unique TCR sequences were included in an early release covering about 600 HLA-typed donors. HLA typing included class I and class II loci at four-digit resolution. In the later analysis, no new phenotypic data were used to find candidate immune exposures; instead, reliance was placed on TCR beta sequences and their occurrence across donors. To study patterns of TCR occurrence, a later analysis re-analyzed previously published TCR beta repertoires from 600 to 750 donors and added high-resolution HLA genotyping. An earlier analysis of roughly 600 of the donors used high-throughput TCR beta sequencing to judge whether each TCR beta V gene segment behaved as functional or pseudogenic. All discovery cohort repertoires had been generated using a single sequencing platform.

In total, over 600 healthy bone marrow donors made up the cohort. Cohort members were all nominally healthy when sampled, although unrecorded immune exposures were likely present. The donor tested CMV seropositive and was one of the 289 seropositive cohort members. Every donor gave a peripheral blood sample, and the peripheral blood mononuclear cells from that sample were used for TCR beta sequencing. The Qiagen DNeasy Blood Extraction Kit was used to extract genomic DNA from the blood cell samples. The CDR3 contains 13 residues, cysteine and phenylalanine counted. Only the CDR3 region is kept as DNA, spanning 39 bases read in frame from base 1. V loses 7 bases, J loses 2 bases, and the germline ends lie 11 bases apart. The germline V gene (reference sequence) gives CDR1 as MNHEY and CDR2 as SMNVEV. The paper as a whole reports these results and caveats: HLA typing was unavailable for some donors at each locus, so association tests used only the typed subset. According to a later analysis, most CMV-associated TCR beta chains appeared to be HLA-restricted, and the HLA associations seemed to be driven largely by CMV exposure. Because counts were too low, around 17 rarely observed V segments, including chromosome 9 orphons, were left out of the earlier analysis of 587 of the donors. A later analysis reported that several top co-occurrence clusters appeared linked to parvovirus B19, influenza, CMV and Epstein-Barr virus. Some IMGT-functional V segments, including TRBV6-2 and TRBV6-3, could not be distinguished by the 87-base-pair reads and were therefore excluded. CMV serostatus was the only immune exposure information available for the cohort. In vitro tests confirmed that three of the cytomegalovirus-associated TCR beta chains recognize cytomegalovirus antigens. A cluster of highly shared sequence variants was judged likely to represent a technical artifact of the sequencing pipeline. Correlated functional status among segregating V segments might reflect linkage disequilibrium, but an unknown experimental factor could not be ruled out. Assigning TCR associations to individual alleles was difficult when HLA alleles, especially DR and DQ, strongly co-occurred. Most TCR sequences were seen in very few donors, while some public TCRs were found in many individuals. A later genetic analysis reported fewer N-insertions in productive TCRs among donors in an Asian-associated ancestry cluster than the approximately 670-donor mean. According to a later analysis, TCR association rates differed among HLA loci, with DRB1 alleles showing the most associated TCRs and HLA-C alleles showing the fewest. Specific HLA alleles were associated with 16,951 TCR beta sequences at a false discovery rate of 0.05 in a later analysis. Compared with equally common non-associated chains, HLA-associated TCR beta chains in a later analysis were more clonally expanded and had lower generation probabilities. A further reported finding was that TCR beta sequences accurately predicted the HLA-A and HLA-B alleles for most subjects in the first cohort. Broadly in line with IMGT annotations, most TCR beta V segments showed up in productive rearrangements about 90% or about 30% of the time in an earlier analysis of several hundred of the donors. The cohort was sequenced for TCR beta chains only, and without alpha or paired-chain data the features that could be detected were limited. According to the authors, the approach could potentially be generalized to other disease states and immunological phenotypes. The study listed 150 to 200 TCR beta chains as associated with cytomegalovirus. V-gene and J-gene trimming of TCR beta chains was associated with a missense DCLRE1C variant in a later genetic analysis, and the association was replicated in an independent cohort. Cytomegalovirus status was reported to be diagnosed by the classifier with high specificity and sensitivity in both the original and validation cohorts. The presence/absence analyses assumed that sequencing depth was roughly uniform across donors, and that assumption may not be true.

Sequenced input: PBMCs. The sequence joins TRBV27 to TRBJ1-1, with TRBD1 perhaps the D gene, on 6 matching bases. The source of this sequence is a woman aged 50 to 60 in good health and CMV-seropositive. The base sequence is TGTGCCAGCAAGCGGACAGCAAACACTGAAGCTTTCTTT. Its protein is CASKRTANTEAFF.